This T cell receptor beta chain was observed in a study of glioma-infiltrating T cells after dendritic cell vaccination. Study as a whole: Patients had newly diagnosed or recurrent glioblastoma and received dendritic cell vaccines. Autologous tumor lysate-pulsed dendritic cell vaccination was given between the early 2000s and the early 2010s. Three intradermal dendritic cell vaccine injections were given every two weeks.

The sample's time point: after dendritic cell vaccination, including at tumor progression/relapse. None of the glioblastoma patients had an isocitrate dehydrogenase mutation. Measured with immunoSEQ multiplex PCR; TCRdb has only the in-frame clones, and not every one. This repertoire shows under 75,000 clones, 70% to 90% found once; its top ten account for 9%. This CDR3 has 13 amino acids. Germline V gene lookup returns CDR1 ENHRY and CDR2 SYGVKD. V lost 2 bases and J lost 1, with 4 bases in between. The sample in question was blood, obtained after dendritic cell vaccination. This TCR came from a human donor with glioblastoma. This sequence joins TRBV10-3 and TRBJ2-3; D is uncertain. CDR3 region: CAISEGRTDTQYF. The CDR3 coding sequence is TGTGCCATCAGTGAGGGCCGCACAGATACGCAGTATTTT.